The rows below give T cell receptor beta chains drawn from one sample of a study of cytomegalovirus exposure and HLA in healthy donors. Generated by immunoSEQ multiplex PCR, the TCRdb table keeps only in-frame clones and is missing some. The sample gives 150,000 or so clones, roughly three quarters of which show up once; around 3.2% is in the top ten. Sequenced input: PBMCs. The receptors stem from a woman aged 50 to 65 in good health and CMV-seropositive. The CDR3 runs from the conserved cysteine through the conserved F or W. The D gene is left open where the match is weak. Clone size is stated in some rows and not others, as once, few, many or a class when expanded.

j_call v_call d_call clone_size cdr3_length cdr3_aa cdr3_nt
TRBJ2-2 TRBV7-6 . few 14 CASRSFGGTGELFF TGTGCCAGCAGAAGCTTCGGCGGGACCGGGGAGCTGTTTTTT
TRBJ2-1 TRBV6-5 . once 14 CASSTGDRNNEQFF TGTGCCAGCAGTACCGGCGACAGGAACAATGAGCAGTTCTTC
TRBJ1-2 TRBV7-2 . . 13 CASSLAGTYGYTF TGTGCCAGCAGCTTGGCAGGCACCTATGGCTACACCTTC
TRBJ2-6 TRBV10-3 TRBD2 . 15 CAISGTSSGANGLTF TGTGCCATCAGTGGGACTAGTTCTGGGGCCAACGGCCTGACTTTC
TRBJ2-2 TRBV4-1 . once 14 CASSFVLVPGELFF TGCGCCAGCAGCTTCGTACTAGTCCCCGGGGAGCTGTTTTTT
TRBJ2-1 TRBV5-6 TRBD2 . 16 CASIVRGETSYNEQFF TGTGCCAGCATCGTCCGGGGGGAAACCTCCTACAATGAGCAGTTCTTC
TRBJ2-7 TRBV4-2 TRBD2 once 17 CASSHHWGTSGKYEQYF TGTGCCAGCAGCCACCATTGGGGGACTAGCGGGAAGTACGAGCAGTACTTC
TRBJ1-3 TRBV19 . . 15 CASSTPRGLRNTIYF TGTGCCAGTAGTACCCCAAGGGGGTTACGAAACACCATATATTTT
TRBJ2-3 TRBV30 TRBD2 . 16 CAWRELMAGGSDTQYF TGTGCCTGGAGGGAATTAATGGCGGGAGGTTCAGATACGCAGTATTTT
TRBJ1-4 TRBV5-1 . . 16 CASSLAGDGSNEKLFF TGCGCCAGCAGCTTGGCCGGGGATGGAAGTAATGAAAAACTGTTTTTT
TRBJ2-2 TRBV30 TRBD1 few 17 CAWSFFGGTGGTGELFF TGTGCCTGGAGTTTTTTTGGTGGGACAGGGGGCACCGGGGAGCTGTTTTTT
TRBJ1-2 TRBV9 . . 20 CASSVAWGDLMRGQDYGYTF TGTGCCAGCAGCGTAGCTTGGGGGGACCTGATGAGGGGCCAGGACTATGGCTACACCTTC
TRBJ2-3 TRBV11-2 TRBD2 few 14 CASSSGLATDTQYF TGTGCCAGCAGCTCGGGACTAGCGACAGATACGCAGTATTTT
TRBJ1-5 TRBV29-1 . . 14 CSVAPSGRGQPQHF TGCAGCGTTGCGCCGTCGGGGAGAGGCCAGCCCCAGCATTTT
TRBJ2-7 TRBV6-5 TRBD1 . 14 CASRGGQGSYEQYF TGTGCCAGCAGGGGGGGACAGGGTTCCTACGAGCAGTACTTC
TRBJ1-1 TRBV6-6 TRBD1 . 15 CASSYSPDRGTEAFF TGTGCCAGCAGTTACTCCCCCGACAGGGGCACTGAAGCTTTCTTT
TRBJ1-2 TRBV11-3 TRBD1 . 15 CASSLDGTGGRGYTF TGTGCCAGCAGCTTAGATGGGACAGGGGGACGTGGCTACACCTTC
TRBJ2-7 TRBV6-9 TRBD2 few 18 CASSSGRLAVQPSYEQYF TGTGCCAGCAGTTCCGGACGACTAGCGGTACAACCCTCCTACGAGCAGTACTTC
TRBJ2-1 TRBV10-3 . . 16 CAISTPSRGAQNEQFF TGTGCCATCAGTACACCGTCTCGGGGGGCCCAGAATGAGCAGTTCTTC
TRBJ1-5 TRBV19 TRBD1 . 15 CASSIGGGGNQPQHF TGTGCCAGTAGTATAGGAGGGGGCGGCAATCAGCCCCAGCATTTT
TRBJ2-1 TRBV7-2 TRBD1 . 16 CASSLSRDRSYNEQFF TGTGCCAGCAGCCTAAGCCGGGACAGGTCTTACAATGAGCAGTTCTTC
TRBJ2-7 TRBV6-5 TRBD2 once 13 CATPGLSSYEQYF TGTGCCACCCCGGGACTATCTTCCTACGAGCAGTACTTC
TRBJ2-5 TRBV6-5 TRBD2 . 14 CASSPDGSGGTQYF TGTGCCAGCAGTCCGGACGGAAGCGGGGGGACCCAGTACTTC
TRBJ2-3 TRBV10-1 . . 13 CASSEGGADTQYF TGCGCCAGCAGTGAAGGAGGGGCGGATACGCAGTATTTT
TRBJ2-2 TRBV9 TRBD2 . 18 CASSVVGLAGGPSGELFF TGTGCCAGCAGCGTAGTCGGGCTAGCGGGAGGGCCTTCCGGGGAGCTGTTTTTT
TRBJ2-1 TRBV7-3 TRBD2 . 14 CASSLGGGKPEQFF TGTGCCAGCAGCTTAGGGGGAGGGAAACCCGAGCAGTTCTTC
TRBJ2-7 TRBV9 . . 18 CASSVSGSTTSGPYEQYF TGTGCCAGCAGCGTTTCGGGGAGCACTACCTCTGGCCCCTACGAGCAGTACTTC
TRBJ2-2 TRBV18 TRBD1 . 16 CASSPRQGLNTGELFF TGTGCCAGCTCACCACGACAGGGGCTCAACACCGGGGAGCTGTTTTTT
TRBJ1-1 TRBV5-4 TRBD1 . 14 CASSLQGARTEAFF TGTGCCAGCAGCTTGCAGGGGGCGAGGACTGAAGCTTTCTTT
TRBJ1-6 TRBV5-4 . . 12 CASSFANSPLHF TGTGCCAGCAGCTTTGCGAATTCACCCCTCCACTTT